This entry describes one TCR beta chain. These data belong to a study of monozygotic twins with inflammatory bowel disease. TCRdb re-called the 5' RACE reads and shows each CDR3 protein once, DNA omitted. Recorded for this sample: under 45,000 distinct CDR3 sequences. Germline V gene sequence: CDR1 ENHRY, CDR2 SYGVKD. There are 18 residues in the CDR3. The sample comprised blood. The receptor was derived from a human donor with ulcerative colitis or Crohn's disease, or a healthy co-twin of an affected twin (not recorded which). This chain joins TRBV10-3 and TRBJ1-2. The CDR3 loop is CAISERGGGGKSHYGYTF.